Each of the 9 T cell receptor beta chains below was sequenced from the same sample in a study of CD8+CD57+ T cells in acquired aplastic anemia. For sequencing, patients were chosen who had shown expansion of CD8+CD57+ cells by flow cytometry. According to the study, genomic DNA was the template for TCR beta VDJ and CDR3 profiling. TCRdb re-called the reads through MiXCR, storing one row per CDR3 protein. The sample records about 240,000 distinct CDR3 sequences, around 45% being singletons. The sequenced sample was sorted CD4+, CD8+, or CD8+CD57+ T cells (not recorded which) from PBMCs. Receptors were obtained from a human donor with aplastic anemia.

The J gene is TRBJ1-2, the V gene TRBV10-3; 8 bases are a match to TRBD1. J gave up 8 bases and V 2 bases, and 4 bases lay outside the gene matches. Per the germline V gene, CDR1 is ENHRY and CDR2 is SYGVKD. The CDR3 has 13 amino acids. CDR3 in DNA: TGTGCCATCAGTGAGGGGACAGGTTACGGCTACACCTTC. This encodes CAISEGTGYGYTF.

This clonotype was seen more than once but under ten times. V gene TRBV29-1 combines with J gene TRBJ2-7; 10 bases are shared with TRBD2. The germline V gene encodes CDR1 SQVTM and CDR2 ANQGSEA. Trimming at V came to 6 bases and at J to 3 bases, leaving 2 bases not matched to a gene. The CDR3 is 12 residues long. CDR3 amino acids: CSVKREGYEQYF. As DNA, the CDR3 is TGCAGCGTAAAGCGGGAGGGCTACGAGCAGTACTTC.

The gene calls are TRBV20-1 and TRBJ2-7, with 9 bases that match TRBD2. Per germline, CDR1 DFQATT and CDR2 SNEGSKA (reference sequence). Trimming at V came to 5 bases and at J to 3 bases, leaving 5 bases not matched to a gene. The CDR3 has 13 amino acids. CDR3: CSASGLARYEQYF. In nucleotides, the CDR3 is TGCAGTGCTTCCGGACTAGCGCGCTACGAGCAGTACTTC.

The chain combines TRBV7-9 with TRBJ2-1; 10 bases agree with TRBD2. The CDR3 contains 24 residues. From germline, CDR1 is SEHNR and CDR2 FQNEAQ (reference sequence). V trimming: 4 bases; J trimming: 5 bases; junction bases outside the gene matches: 32. CDR3 amino acids: CASSSKQGRILAGVPSNYNNEQFF. The CDR3, as DNA: TGTGCCAGCAGCTCAAAACAGGGTCGGATCCTAGCGGGGGTCCCTAGCAATTATAACAATGAGCAGTTCTTC.

The chain carries TRBV7-3 and TRBJ2-7, with TRBD2 matching 12 bases. With V trimmed by 8 bases and J by 4 bases, 3 bases remained unmatched. This CDR3 spans 13 amino acids. CDR1 is SGHTA and CDR2 is FQGTGA in the germline V gene. The chain's CDR3 is CASLAGGSYEQYF. The CDR3, as DNA: TGTGCCAGCCTAGCGGGGGGGTCATACGAGCAGTACTTC.

This clonotype was recorded at least ten times. The chain combines TRBV9 with TRBJ2-7, with 9 nucleotides matching TRBD1. Per germline, CDR1 SGDLS and CDR2 YYNGEE. CDR3 length: 15 amino acids. Trimming took 3 bases from V and 4 from J; bases not matched to a gene: 8. CDR3 region: CASSEGTGREYEQYF. Here the CDR3 DNA reads TGTGCCAGCAGCGAAGGGACAGGGAGGGAGTACGAGCAGTACTTC.

The chain employs TRBV7-9 and TRBJ1-2; TRBD1 is a possible D gene (5 bases). Trimming cost V 6 bases and J 8 bases, with 13 bases left between them. The CDR3 loop spans 12 amino acids. Germline V gene lookup returns CDR1 SEHNR and CDR2 FQNEAQ (reference sequence). The DNA for the CDR3 is TGTGCCAGCAGTCCAGGGACTTTGGGCTACACCTTC. It is translated as CASSPGTLGYTF.

A word on this clonotype: A clone one base away is much larger, so this may be a read error. V usage is TRBV19 and J usage is TRBJ1-4, with TRBD1 matching over 7 bases. After removal of 4 bases from V and 6 bases from J, the junction contained 11 bases not matched to a gene. Germline loops: CDR1 LNHDA, CDR2 SQIVND (reference sequence). The CDR3 sequence is 16 residues long. DNA of the CDR3: TGTGCCAGTAGTAGCCCGGGGGACAGAATTGATGAAAAACTGTTTTTT. Its protein is CASSSPGDRIDEKLFF. Full variable domain (remainder filled in from reference TRBV19 and TRBJ1-4): DGGITQSPKYLFRKEGQNVTLSCEQNLNHDAMYWYRQDPGQGLRLIYYSQIVNDFQKGDIAEGYSVSREKKESFPLTVTSAQKNPTAFYLCASSSPGDRIDEKLFFGSGTQLSVL.

This clonotype was recorded only once. V and J are TRBV6-2 or TRBV6-3 and TRBJ1-6, with unresolved D. V was pared by 8 bases and J by 8 bases, with 7 bases between. The CDR3 is made up of 11 amino acids. Germline CDR1 MNHEY, CDR2 SVGEGT. CDR3 amino acids: CASEEHSPLHF. DNA of the CDR3: TGTGCCAGCGAGGAACATTCACCCCTCCACTTT.